A selection of T cell receptor beta chains follows, all from one sample in a study of control samples from healthy donors and cancer patients. Some clones are missing from TCRdb's copy, which holds only in-frame ones; the method was immunoSEQ multiplex PCR. The sample contains around 59,000 clones, approximately 92% of which appear only once. The sequencing sample was made of PBMCs. Source of these receptors: a middle-aged man with colorectal cancer. Both conserved end residues are part of each CDR3. D genes are given only for firm matches. The size entry is marked missing in some rows and otherwise reads once, few, many or a size class.

j_call,d_call,v_call,clone_size,cdr3_nt,cdr3_aa
TRBJ2-4,NA,TRBV6-2/TRBV6-3,once,TGTGCCAGCAGTTACGGGGGGGCCAAAAACATTCAGTACTTC,CASSYGGAKNIQYF
TRBJ1-2,NA,TRBV6-2/TRBV6-3,once,TGTGCCAGCAGTTACGCTTATAATAACTATGGCTACACCTTC,CASSYAYNNYGYTF
TRBJ1-1,NA,TRBV7-9,NA,TGTGCCCTAGAGTCTGAAGCTTTCTTT,CALESEAFF
TRBJ1-1,NA,TRBV20-1,NA,TGCAGTGCTAGTTACCCAGAGAGAAACACTGAAGCTTTCTTT,CSASYPERNTEAFF
TRBJ2-3,TRBD2,TRBV19,NA,TGTGCCACCTCCCCAGAGCGGGGGCGGAGCACAGATACGCAGTATTTT,CATSPERGRSTDTQYF
TRBJ2-5,TRBD1,TRBV9,NA,TGTGCCAGCAGCGTGGACAGGGGTAAAGAGACCCAGTACTTC,CASSVDRGKETQYF
TRBJ2-4,TRBD2,TRBV3-1/TRBV3-2,NA,TGTGCCAGCAGCCCCGGACTAGCGGGAGCCAAAAACATTCAGTACTTC,CASSPGLAGAKNIQYF
TRBJ1-2,TRBD1,TRBV12-3/TRBV12-4,NA,TGTGCCAGCAGCCTCGACAGGGGTGGTGGCTACACCTTC,CASSLDRGGGYTF
TRBJ1-2,NA,TRBV6-5,NA,TGTGCCAGCAGTTACTCCCCGGGACTCTCCACTGGCTACACCTTC,CASSYSPGLSTGYTF
TRBJ2-5,NA,TRBV9,NA,TGTGCCAGCAGCGTAGAAAGTAACGCCGCGGAGACCCAGTACTTC,CASSVESNAAETQYF
TRBJ2-7,TRBD2,TRBV9,NA,TGTGCCAGCAGCGTAGAGGGAAGGGAAGCGGGAATCTACGAGCAGTACTTC,CASSVEGREAGIYEQYF
TRBJ1-3,NA,TRBV4-2,NA,TGTGCCAGCAGCCTGACCGGGACGTCGGTGGCTGGAAACACCATATATTTT,CASSLTGTSVAGNTIYF
TRBJ2-7,TRBD2,TRBV13,NA,TGTGCCAGCAGCTCTCAGCTAGCGGGGGGTTACGAGCAGTACTTC,CASSSQLAGGYEQYF
TRBJ2-2,TRBD1,TRBV9,NA,TGTGCCAGCAGCCCACGGACAGGGAAGAACACCGGGGAGCTGTTTTTT,CASSPRTGKNTGELFF
TRBJ2-7,NA,TRBV6-5,NA,TGTGCCAGCAAGGCGGCCTCCTACGAGCAGTACTTC,CASKAASYEQYF
TRBJ1-1,NA,TRBV30,NA,TGTGCCTCCTTCCAGGGGAGAGCTGAAGCTTTCTTT,CASFQGRAEAFF
TRBJ1-3,NA,TRBV6-1,NA,TGTGCCAGCAGTGAAGCGCCAGTCTCCGGAAACACCATATATTTT,CASSEAPVSGNTIYF
TRBJ1-2,NA,TRBV5-6,NA,TGTGCCAGCAGCTTGGACCCAGGGTCCTATGGCTACACCTTC,CASSLDPGSYGYTF
TRBJ1-5,NA,TRBV6-2/TRBV6-3,NA,TGTGCCAGCAGTTACTCGATAGGCCAGGGCGCCAATCAGCCCCAGCATTTT,CASSYSIGQGANQPQHF
TRBJ1-2,NA,TRBV4-1,NA,TGCGCCAGCAGCCACAATCAGGGGACGGCCGAGTACACCTTC,CASSHNQGTAEYTF
TRBJ2-3,NA,TRBV3-1/TRBV3-2,NA,TGTGCCAGCAGCCTCCAGGGTAGCAAAGATACGCAGTATTTT,CASSLQGSKDTQYF
TRBJ1-5,NA,TRBV19,once,TGTGCCAGTAGTATGGCAGGTCAAATTAGCAATCAGCCCCAGCATTTT,CASSMAGQISNQPQHF
TRBJ2-2,TRBD1,TRBV6-5,NA,TGTGCCAGCAGAGGACAGGGGGCGAACACCGGGGAGCTGTTTTTT,CASRGQGANTGELFF
TRBJ1-5,NA,TRBV5-1,NA,TGCGCCAGCAGCTTGGCAGGGATCAATCAGCCCCAGCATTTT,CASSLAGINQPQHF
TRBJ1-5,TRBD1,TRBV19,NA,TGTGCCAGTAGTAAATGGGGACAGGTGGGCCAGCCCCAGCATTTT,CASSKWGQVGQPQHF
TRBJ1-5,NA,TRBV11-3,NA,TGTGCCAGCAGCTTAGGCTGGGTGGGCCGGTCTAGCAATCAGCCCCAGCATTTT,CASSLGWVGRSSNQPQHF
TRBJ2-5,NA,TRBV5-4,NA,TGTGCCAGCAGCTTAAGGGACCGGGGGGCTACTCAAGAGACCCAGTACTTC,CASSLRDRGATQETQYF
TRBJ2-5,NA,TRBV19,once,TGTGCCAGTAGTTCCGAGGGTCGAGGGGAGACCCAGTACTTC,CASSSEGRGETQYF
TRBJ2-2,TRBD1,TRBV6-5,NA,TGTGCCAGCAGTTCCCCAGGGACAGGGAAAACCGGGGAGCTGTTTTTT,CASSSPGTGKTGELFF
TRBJ1-6,NA,TRBV5-1,NA,TGCGCCAGCAGCTTGGAGAGGACAGAGAATGGATCACCCCTCCACTTT,CASSLERTENGSPLHF
TRBJ1-3,TRBD1,TRBV14,few,TGTGCCAGCAGCCAGACAGGGACCATATATTTT,CASSQTGTIYF
TRBJ2-7,NA,TRBV27,once,TGTGCCAGCAGTTCAGCCGGACCCATGAAGTACTTC,CASSSAGPMKYF
TRBJ2-3,TRBD1,TRBV14,few,TGTGCCAGCAGCCAAGGGACAGGGGTTGGCACAGATACGCAGTATTTT,CASSQGTGVGTDTQYF
TRBJ2-7,TRBD1,TRBV5-8,NA,TGTGCCAGCAGCAGGGGACAGGGCTCCTACGAGCAGTACTTC,CASSRGQGSYEQYF
TRBJ1-2,NA,TRBV9,NA,TGTGCCAGCAGCGTAGGTCAGGGAGGAGGCTACACCTTC,CASSVGQGGGYTF
TRBJ1-3,NA,TRBV6-1,NA,TGTGCCAGCAGTGACGGGGTATCTGGAAACACCATATATTTT,CASSDGVSGNTIYF
TRBJ1-3,NA,TRBV7-3,NA,TGTGCCAGCAGCTCCCAACCAGGGTGGGGAAACACCATATATTTT,CASSSQPGWGNTIYF
TRBJ2-1,NA,TRBV19,NA,TGTGCCAGTAGTAGGGGGTCCGGCCCAAACAATGAGCAGTTCTTC,CASSRGSGPNNEQFF
TRBJ1-4,NA,TRBV18,few,TGTGCCAGCTTAGACCAAGTGGGACTGGTTAATGAAAAACTGTTTTTT,CASLDQVGLVNEKLFF
TRBJ1-6,NA,TRBV13,NA,TGTGCCAGCAGCTTAGGAGGCAGGGAAAATTCACCCCTCCACTTT,CASSLGGRENSPLHF
TRBJ1-2,TRBD1,TRBV19,NA,TGTGCCAGTAGTACCTTGGGACAGGGATACGCCTACACCTTC,CASSTLGQGYAYTF
TRBJ2-2,TRBD2,TRBV19,NA,TGTGCCAGTAAACGCGGGGGGGCCTTCGGGGAGCTGTTTTTT,CASKRGGAFGELFF
TRBJ2-1,TRBD1,TRBV9,NA,TGTGCCAGCAGCGTTACACAGGGGGTGGATCCCGGGTACAATGAGCAGTTCTTC,CASSVTQGVDPGYNEQFF
TRBJ2-3,NA,TRBV12-5,NA,TGTGCTAGTGGTTTGGGCGTATCCTCAGATACGCAGTATTTT,CASGLGVSSDTQYF
TRBJ2-3,TRBD2,TRBV3-1/TRBV3-2,once,TGTGCCAGCAGCCTCCTAGCGGGGGCCCGAGCCATCACGCAGTATTTT,CASSLLAGARAITQYF
TRBJ1-1,NA,TRBV19,NA,TGTGCCAGTAACCGAGGGGTCCCGAACACTGAAGCTTTCTTT,CASNRGVPNTEAFF
TRBJ1-5,TRBD1,TRBV6-5,NA,TGTGCCAGCACCCAGGGGGGGGGCGCGGGGCAGCCCCAGCATTTT,CASTQGGGAGQPQHF
TRBJ1-2,NA,TRBV6-5,NA,TGTGCCACCTCGTCCGGGGGGGGCTACACCTTC,CATSSGGGYTF
TRBJ1-2,TRBD1,TRBV29-1,NA,TGCAGCGTTGAGGACAGGGACTATGGCTACACCTTC,CSVEDRDYGYTF
TRBJ2-5,TRBD1,TRBV24-1,NA,TGTGCCACCAGTGATCCCCGGACAGGGGAACGGGAGACCCAGTACTTC,CATSDPRTGERETQYF
TRBJ2-5,NA,TRBV11-3,NA,TGTGCCACTTCATCGGGTGGGGAGACCCAGTACTTC,CATSSGGETQYF
TRBJ2-5,TRBD2,TRBV7-2,NA,TGTGCCAGCAGCTTACAGCGGGGGGGGCCGGGGGAGACCCAGTACTTC,CASSLQRGGPGETQYF
TRBJ1-2,NA,TRBV5-1,NA,TGCGCCACCAGCCGAAATGGGTTTGAGGGCTACACCTTC,CATSRNGFEGYTF
TRBJ1-2,NA,TRBV30,once,TGTGCCTGGACCGACAGATTCGGTGGCTACACCTTC,CAWTDRFGGYTF
TRBJ1-3,NA,TRBV2,few,TGTGCCAGCAGTGAACAAGGGATGGCTGGAAACACCATATATTTT,CASSEQGMAGNTIYF
TRBJ1-5,NA,TRBV19,NA,TGTGCCAGTAGTACCCCGGCGGACTTTTATAGCAATCAGCCCCAGCATTTT,CASSTPADFYSNQPQHF
TRBJ1-2,NA,TRBV6-5,NA,TGTGCCAGCAGTTACTCGAATCGGGGGGCAGAAGGCTACACCTTC,CASSYSNRGAEGYTF